This T cell receptor (beta chain) appears in the sequencing data of a study of response to subunit inactivated influenza vaccine. Study-level points and caveats: Authors suggested each seasonal flu vaccination may recruit only limited numbers of new T cells.

Per the germline V gene, CDR1 is SNHLY and CDR2 is FYNNEI. CDR3 size: 11 residues. The V gene lost 6 bases and the J gene lost 6 bases, with 7 bases spanning the gap. In this sample, this clonotype turned up many times. Antigen: not known. TCRdb recomputed calls from the RT-PCR reads with MiXCR, one row per CDR3 protein. Of 500,000 to 600,000 distinct CDR3 sequences listed, around 8% are singletons. Sequenced material: PBMCs from blood, taken less than 30 months after vaccination. This sequence originates from a man aged 45 to 70 who received an inactivated influenza vaccine. The chain joins TRBV2 to TRBJ2-3; the D is unclear. CDR3 nucleotide sequence: TGTGCCAGCAGCGACCCGGATACGCAGTATTTT. The encoded protein is CASSDPDTQYF.